This passage covers 27 T cell receptor beta chains from one sample sequenced in a study of blood T cell repertoires in COVID-19 (dated by TCRdb to the early 2020s). Libraries were prepared through the immunoSEQ multiplex PCR assay. TCRdb carries this immuneACCESS record with in-frame sequences only. Its versions omit some clonotypes, under half of them owing to an unresolved V gene in the studies checked, with the rest unexplained. The sample table lists 350,000 or so clones, roughly nine tenths of them with a count of one. The ten largest clones represent roughly 0.94% of the sample. Sequenced: PBMCs or T cells enriched from blood (not recorded which). All receptors derive from a woman aged 25 to 39 who had recovered from COVID-19.

The chain links TRBV24-1 to TRBJ1-1; D unresolved. The germline V gene has CDR1 KGHDR and CDR2 SFDVKD. Deletions cut 5 bases from V and 7 bases from J, with 13 bases between. This CDR3 is built from 13 residues. This CDR3 is CATSGAGSVEAFF. Written as DNA, the CDR3 is TGTGCCACCAGTGGGGCTGGTTCGGTTGAAGCTTTCTTT.

J is TRBJ1-4 and V is TRBV7-2; 8 bases are shared with TRBD1. Trimming at V came to 5 bases and at J to 5 bases, leaving 4 bases not matched to a gene. Germline V lookup: CDR1 SGHTA, CDR2 FQGNSA. This CDR3 contains 14 residues. The CDR3 DNA is TGTGCCAGCAGCCCCCGGACAGGGAATGAAAAACTGTTTTTT. Translated, it gives CASSPRTGNEKLFF.

This rearrangement joins TRBV9 to TRBJ2-1; 8 bases agree with TRBD1. The V gene's germline CDR1 is SGDLS and CDR2 YYNGEE. Trimming cost V 3 bases and J 5 bases; bases outside gene matches: 7. The CDR3 loop spans 15 amino acids. DNA of the CDR3: TGTGCCAGCAGCGCTACTGGACAGGGCCACAATGAGCAGTTCTTC. It yields the protein CASSATGQGHNEQFF.

The chain joins TRBV6-5 to TRBJ1-2; D might be TRBD1 (6 bases). Germline CDR1 MNHEY, CDR2 SVGAGI. This CDR3 is 14 amino acids long. V gave up 6 bases and J gave up 6 bases, with 17 bases separating them. CDR3 sequence reads: CASSSQGYSHGYTF. Here the CDR3 DNA reads TGTGCCAGCAGCTCACAGGGTTACTCTCATGGCTACACCTTC.

The gene calls are TRBV11-2 and TRBJ2-4; possibly TRBD1 for D (6 bases). Germline V CDR1 and CDR2: SGHAT, FQNNGV. This CDR3 comprises 14 residues. Trimming took off 0 bases at V and 10 bases at J, with 13 bases between the two ends. The CDR3 DNA reads TGTGCCAGCAGCTTAGATGCCAGGGGACCAATTCAGTACTTC. Amino acid sequence: CASSLDARGPIQYF.

CDR3: CASSYSVAGTTYEQYF. CDR3 sequence (DNA): TGTGCCAGCAGTTACTCGGTAGCGGGGACTACCTACGAGCAGTACTTC. The V and J genes are TRBV6-2 or TRBV6-3 and TRBJ2-7; the match to TRBD2 covers 8 bases. The CDR3 consists of 16 residues. Germline V gives CDR1 MNHEY, CDR2 SVGEGT. V trimming: 0 bases; J trimming: 2 bases; junction bases outside the gene matches: 6.

This clone was recorded once. The CDR3 protein is CASNKEASSSGNTIYF. In nucleotides, the CDR3 is TGTGCCAGTAATAAGGAGGCCAGTAGCTCTGGAAACACCATATATTTT. The J gene is TRBJ1-3, the V gene TRBV19, with no clear D. The germline V and J ends were trimmed by 7 bases and 0 bases, with 16 bases remaining between them. This CDR3 has 16 residues. Germline CDR1 reads LNHDA; CDR2 reads SQIVND (reference sequence).

This chain joins TRBV6-5 and TRBJ2-5; D possibly corresponds to TRBD2 (6 bases). This CDR3 is 13 amino acids long. Trimming removed 2 bases from V and 5 bases from J, with 9 bases in between. Germline V lookup: CDR1 MNHEY, CDR2 SVGAGI. The CDR3 here is CASSYPGLETQYF. In DNA, the CDR3 is TGTGCCAGCAGTTACCCGGGACTTGAGACCCAGTACTTC.

This clone was detected once. The V and J genes are TRBV2 and TRBJ1-4; TRBD1 matches at 12 bases. This CDR3 contains 18 residues. V trimming: 6 bases; J trimming: 2 bases; junction bases outside the gene matches: 10. Germline CDR1 reads SNHLY; CDR2 reads FYNNEI. For the CDR3, the DNA is TGTGCCAGCAGCCATAGGGGACAGGGGGCGCGCACTAATGAAAAACTGTTTTTT. Protein sequence: CASSHRGQGARTNEKLFF. The variable domain in full, with the rest retrieved from reference TRBV2 and TRBJ1-4, is EPEVTQTPSHQVTQMGQEVILRCVPISNHLYFYWYRQILGQKVEFLVSFYNNEISEKSEIFDDQFSVERPDGSNFTLKIRSTKLEDSAMYFCASSHRGQGARTNEKLFFGSGTQLSVL.

The V and J genes are TRBV7-9 and TRBJ1-5; D perhaps matches TRBD1 (6 bases). CDR1 is SEHNR, CDR2 FQNEAQ, per germline (reference sequence). The CDR3 consists of 16 residues. Trimming left V 5 bases short and J 8 bases short, with 22 bases between. CDR3 protein: CASSPGGRPFSEPQHF. The CDR3 region has the DNA TGTGCCAGCAGCCCGGGGGGCAGGCCCTTCTCGGAGCCCCAGCATTTT.

V usage is TRBV7-8 and J usage is TRBJ1-2, with D unresolved. The CDR3 length is 13 residues. The germline CDR1 and CDR2 sequences are SGHVS and FQNEAQ. The V end lost 1 base, the J end lost 8 bases, and 11 bases lay between the germline ends. CDR3 nucleotide sequence: TGTGCCAGCAGCTTAGGCCCTCTTCGGGGCTACACCTTC. Translated, it gives CASSLGPLRGYTF.

The chain couples TRBV2 to TRBJ2-7; a possible D gene is TRBD2 (6 bases). The V end lost 2 bases, the J end lost 4 bases, and 12 bases lay between the germline ends. The germline V gene encodes CDR1 SNHLY and CDR2 FYNNEI. This CDR3 comprises 14 residues. DNA of the CDR3: TGTGCCAGCAGTGAATGGGGGGATCGTTACGAGCAGTACTTC. It codes for CASSEWGDRYEQYF.

The chain couples TRBV2 to TRBJ2-3; the match to TRBD1 covers 8 bases. The germline V gene encodes CDR1 SNHLY and CDR2 FYNNEI. The CDR3 is 16 amino acids. V lost 5 bases, J lost 3 bases, and 10 bases stayed unmatched. CDR3 in amino acids: CASSLTSDRATDTQYF. CDR3 sequence (DNA): TGTGCCAGCAGTCTTACCTCGGACAGGGCAACAGATACGCAGTATTTT.

V usage is TRBV3-1 (or the pseudogene TRBV3-2) and J usage is TRBJ1-1; 7 bases are a match to TRBD1. Germline V gives CDR1 LGHDT, CDR2 YNNKEL (reference sequence). Losses at the gene ends were 0 bases for V and 14 bases for J; bases not matched to a gene: 9. CDR3 length: 13 residues. CDR3 protein: CASSQEPGQSSFF. DNA for the CDR3: TGTGCCAGCAGCCAAGAACCGGGACAGTCCTCGTTCTTT.

The CDR3 protein is CASSLELALGNTIYF. CDR3 in DNA: TGTGCCAGCAGCCTGGAATTGGCCCTCGGAAACACCATATATTTT. The chain carries TRBV5-5 and TRBJ1-3; no definite D call. The CDR3 consists of 15 residues. From germline, CDR1 is SGHKS and CDR2 YYEKEE (reference sequence). Trimming cost V 4 bases and J 4 bases, with 15 bases left between them.

This rearrangement joins TRBV28 to TRBJ1-4, with D hard to call. Germline V gene lookup returns CDR1 MDHEN and CDR2 SYDVKM. The V end lost 1 base, the J end lost 0 bases, and 6 bases lay between the germline ends. The CDR3 spans 15 residues. The CDR3, as DNA: TGTGCCAGCAGTTTATCGGTTGCAACTAATGAAAAACTGTTTTTT. It specifies CASSLSVATNEKLFF.

In DNA form, the CDR3 reads TGCAGCGTTTTGGCCGGGACAGACTCTGGAAACACCATATATTTT. This translates into CSVLAGTDSGNTIYF. The J gene is TRBJ1-3, the V gene TRBV29-1; 7 nucleotides match TRBD1. This CDR3 comprises 15 residues. Germline V gene sequence: CDR1 SQVTM, CDR2 ANQGSEA. Trimming at V came to 5 bases and at J to 0 bases, leaving 7 bases not matched to a gene.

This clone was counted between two and nine times. This chain connects TRBV5-3 to TRBJ1-4, with 9 bases aligning to TRBD1. TRBV5-3 carries the ORF label, with uncertain function. The CDR3 sequence is 17 residues long. The trim removed 3 bases at V and 4 bases at J, leaving 10 bases unmatched. The CDR3 protein is CARSSGDRAGGNEKLFF. In nucleotides, the CDR3 is TGTGCCAGAAGCTCCGGGGACAGGGCGGGCGGTAATGAAAAACTGTTTTTT.

V and J are TRBV11-2 and TRBJ1-6; unclear D gene. V lost 5 bases to trimming and J lost 8 bases, with 13 bases between them. CDR3 length: 14 amino acids. Looked up from germline, CDR1 is SGHAT and CDR2 is FQNNGV. The CDR3: CASSVASRDSPLHF. The CDR3 bases are TGTGCCAGCAGCGTGGCCAGCCGGGATTCACCCCTCCACTTT.

V usage is TRBV10-3 and J usage is TRBJ1-2; 9 bases are a match to TRBD1. This CDR3 has 17 amino acids. V lost 4 bases, J lost 6 bases, and 15 bases stayed unmatched. The germline gives CDR1 ENHRY, CDR2 SYGVKD. The CDR3 sequence is CAISGPPTGGYSDGYTF. In DNA, the CDR3 is TGTGCCATCAGTGGGCCTCCGACAGGGGGGTATTCGGATGGCTACACCTTC.

This sequence joins TRBV5-4 and TRBJ2-1; a weak D match, TRBD2 (7 bases). Germline CDR1 SGHNT, CDR2 YYREEE (reference sequence). This CDR3 comprises 14 residues. The germline V and J ends were trimmed by 6 bases and 5 bases, with 15 bases remaining between them. The CDR3 DNA sequence: TGTGCCAGCACTCGCGGGGGCCCGAACAATGAGCAGTTCTTC. It encodes CASTRGGPNNEQFF.

This sequence joins TRBV12-3 or TRBV12-4 and TRBJ2-4; D uncertain. The CDR3 extends over 13 amino acids. Trimming cost V 1 base and J 8 bases, with 9 bases left between them. CDR3 bases: TGTGCCAGCAGTTTAGGAAGAGAAGACATTCAGTACTTC. This sequence encodes CASSLGREDIQYF.

This clone has a single count. The chain employs TRBV7-9 and TRBJ1-1, with 9 bases aligning to TRBD1. This CDR3 has 14 amino acids. Germline-derived CDR1 and CDR2 are SEHNR and FQNEAQ (reference sequence). V dropped 2 bases and J dropped 6; count of bases not matched to a gene: 4. As DNA, the CDR3 is TGTGCCAGCAGCTTACCAGACAGGGGGGCTGAAGCTTTCTTT. Protein product: CASSLPDRGAEAFF.

This chain uses TRBV24-1 with TRBJ1-1; D is unresolved. Germline loops: CDR1 KGHDR, CDR2 SFDVKD. The CDR3 extends over 13 amino acids. Trimming removed 1 base from V and 4 bases from J, with 6 bases in between. The CDR3: CATSDFLATEAFF. CDR3 DNA: TGTGCCACCAGTGATTTCCTGGCCACTGAAGCTTTCTTT.

The chain has TRBV18 and TRBJ1-2, with no clear D. V shed 3 bases and J shed 8 bases, with 13 bases lying between them. The CDR3 sequence is 13 residues long. Germline lookup yields CDR1 KGHSH and CDR2 LQKENI. CDR3 coding DNA: TGTGCCAGCTCACCTGCCCCGGGAGAGGGCTACACCTTC. Translating it yields CASSPAPGEGYTF.

The rearrangement links TRBV5-5 to TRBJ2-1; weak D call: TRBD2 (6 bases). The CDR3 is 13 amino acids. Germline V lookup: CDR1 SGHKS, CDR2 YYEKEE (reference sequence). V lost 3 bases and J 12 bases, leaving 16 bases between the germline ends. The CDR3 loop reads CASSYAPARGQFF. For the CDR3, the DNA is TGTGCCAGCAGCTATGCTCCTGCGCGGGGGCAGTTCTTC.

This clone was seen a single time. The gene calls are TRBV3-1 (or the pseudogene TRBV3-2) and TRBJ1-4; tentatively, D is TRBD1 (5 bases). This CDR3 region has 14 residues. Germline loops: CDR1 LGHDT, CDR2 YNNKEL (reference sequence). The ends were cut back, 1 base at V and 13 bases at J, with 16 bases in the middle. CDR3 amino acids: CASSQAPRDSGLFF. The DNA for the CDR3 is TGTGCCAGCAGCCAAGCCCCTCGGGACTCCGGACTGTTTTTT.